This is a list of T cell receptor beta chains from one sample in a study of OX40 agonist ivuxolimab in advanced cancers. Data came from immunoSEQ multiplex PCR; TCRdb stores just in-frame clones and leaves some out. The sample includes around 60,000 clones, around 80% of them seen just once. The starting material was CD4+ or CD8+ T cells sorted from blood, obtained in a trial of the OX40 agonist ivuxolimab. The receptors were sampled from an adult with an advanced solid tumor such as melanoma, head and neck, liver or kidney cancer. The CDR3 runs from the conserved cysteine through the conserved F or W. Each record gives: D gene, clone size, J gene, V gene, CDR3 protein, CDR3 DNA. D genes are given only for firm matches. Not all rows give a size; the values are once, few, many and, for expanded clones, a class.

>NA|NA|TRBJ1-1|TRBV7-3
CASSLVTNTEAFF
TGTGCCAGCAGCTTAGTCACGAACACTGAAGCTTTCTTT
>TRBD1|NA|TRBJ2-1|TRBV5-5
CASSQTGDNYNEQFF
TGTGCCAGCAGCCAGACAGGGGACAACTACAATGAGCAGTTCTTC
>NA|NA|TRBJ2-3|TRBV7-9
CASSPKGVDTQYF
TGTGCCAGCAGCCCCAAGGGGGTTGATACGCAGTATTTT
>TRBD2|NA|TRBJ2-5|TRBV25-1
CASRSSGRGGATQYF
TGTGCCAGCAGATCTAGCGGGAGAGGGGGGGCAACCCAGTACTTC
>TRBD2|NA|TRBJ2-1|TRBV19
CASSMGGRALNEQFF
TGTGCCAGTAGTATGGGGGGGAGGGCCCTCAATGAGCAGTTCTTC
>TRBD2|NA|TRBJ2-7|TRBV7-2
CASSPTSGGAYEQYF
TGTGCCAGCAGCCCAACTAGCGGGGGGGCCTACGAGCAGTACTTC
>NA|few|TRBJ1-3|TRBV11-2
CASSPRLSGNTIYF
TGTGCCAGCAGCCCCAGACTCTCTGGAAACACCATATATTTT
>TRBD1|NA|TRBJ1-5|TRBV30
CAWSQGDSAPQHF
TGTGCCTGGAGTCAAGGGGACAGCGCGCCCCAGCATTTT
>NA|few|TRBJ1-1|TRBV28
CASTIMNTEAFF
TGTGCCAGCACCATCATGAACACTGAAGCTTTCTTT
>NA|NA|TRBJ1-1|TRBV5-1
CASSGGGAGNTEAFF
TGCGCCAGCAGCGGGGGTGGGGCCGGGAACACTGAAGCTTTCTTT
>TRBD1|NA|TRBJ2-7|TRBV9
CASSSGQGPYEQYF
TGTGCCAGCAGCTCCGGACAGGGCCCCTACGAGCAGTACTTC
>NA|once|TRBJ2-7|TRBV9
CASSPQGGYEQYF
TGTGCCAGCAGCCCACAGGGGGGGTACGAGCAGTACTTC
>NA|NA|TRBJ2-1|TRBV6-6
CASRTSPGEQFF
TGTGCCAGCAGAACTAGCCCCGGTGAGCAGTTCTTC
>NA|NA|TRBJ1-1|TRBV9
CASSVGANTEAFF
TGTGCCAGCAGCGTAGGGGCGAACACTGAAGCTTTCTTT
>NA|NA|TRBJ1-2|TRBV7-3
CASSLYGYANYGYTF
TGTGCCAGCAGCTTGTACGGATACGCTAACTATGGCTACACCTTC
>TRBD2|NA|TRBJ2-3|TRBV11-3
CASSSTSGTSTDTQYF
TGTGCCAGCAGCTCGACTAGCGGAACAAGCACAGATACGCAGTATTTT
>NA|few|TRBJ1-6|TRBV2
CASNRRGNSPLHF
TGTGCCAGCAACCGCAGGGGAAATTCACCCCTCCACTTT
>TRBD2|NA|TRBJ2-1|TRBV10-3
CAIGRTSGGYNEQFF
TGTGCCATCGGAAGGACTAGCGGGGGGTACAATGAGCAGTTCTTC
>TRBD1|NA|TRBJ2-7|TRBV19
CASSMLPGQGAREQYF
TGTGCCAGTAGTATGTTACCGGGACAGGGGGCGAGGGAGCAGTACTTC
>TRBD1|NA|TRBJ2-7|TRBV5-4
CASSPPGQSSYEQYF
TGTGCCAGCAGCCCGCCGGGACAGAGCTCCTACGAGCAGTACTTC
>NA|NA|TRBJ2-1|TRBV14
CASSQEGPSSYNEQFF
TGTGCCAGCAGCCAAGAAGGACCCAGCTCCTACAATGAGCAGTTCTTC
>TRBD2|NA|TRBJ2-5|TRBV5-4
CASSLYLRPNRREDQETQYF
TGTGCCAGCAGCTTGTACCTGAGGCCAAATCGGCGGGAGGACCAAGAGACCCAGTACTTC